The entry below gives a single T cell receptor beta chain sequence along with its context. This clone was counted a few times. This clone's antigen is unknown. There are no base qualities to consult, and no much larger clone falls within one base. Trimming removed 4 bases from V and 13 bases from J, leaving 19 bases between the germline ends. The CDR3, cysteine through phenylalanine, is 13 amino acids long. Of all the DNA, just the CDR3 is kept, 39 bases in frame from base 1. CDR1 and CDR2, looked up from the germline V gene, are LGHNA and YNFKEQ. These data belong to a study of cytotoxic CD8 clonotypes in ibrutinib-treated CLL (dated by TCRdb to about 2021). For the wider study: The cohort was composed of about 10 relapsed/refractory and 15 treatment-naive patients; IGHV unmutated status was identified in 17 patients. Partial responses were observed in about 25 patients and complete responses in 2; after a median follow-up of around 68 months, remission was maintained in around 14 patients and progression was observed in around twelve. The response samples were drawn at a median of 12 months into treatment, with a range of about 6 to 40 months. On average, each sample had about 260,000 productive templates and 94,082 productive rearrangements. Of the 86 participants in the trial, approximately 25 had longitudinal samples available. Cryopreserved peripheral blood mononuclear cells were collected before treatment, at response, and at either disease progression or sustained remission. All remission and progressive disease samples were collected while patients were still receiving ibrutinib. General conclusions and limits of the study: Sampling times were not matched between patients in sustained remission and patients whose disease was progressing, and lymph node repertoires were not examined. An increase in clonality was observed at ibrutinib response, with clonality remaining stable during sustained remission and falling back toward baseline at progression. Public clonotypes were rare and either shrank or stayed stable during treatment, and the rise in clonality at ibrutinib response reflected expansion of private clonotypes. Baseline clonality was found to be higher than that of age-matched healthy donors and was strongly correlated with circulating CD8+ T-cell counts.

On a MiSeq, deep resolution sequencing aimed for a depth between 1 in 1 million and 1 in 200,000 T cells, with each clonotype covered about 9.2x on average. The immunoSEQ hsTCRB Kit was used to generate the TCR beta libraries. As for the original processing: The data were analyzed with ImmunoSEQ Analyzer and ImmunoSEQ Data Assistant, and V, D and J gene assignments followed IMGT definitions. Clonality, with values ranging from 0 to 1, was calculated as one minus the normalized Shannon entropy of productive rearrangement frequencies. Only overrepresented clonotypes making up at least 0.05% of each patient's repertoire were included in the public clonotype analysis. Fewer than 15 age-matched healthy donor repertoires from immuneACCESS served as clonality controls. In TCRdb, the immuneACCESS table is reduced to in-frame sequences with V and J assigned. These tables do not hold every clone; where another copy was compared, an unresolved V gene accounts for under half, and the others remain unexplained. V and J calls and clone size are as listed in that table; D and trimming were resolved from the DNA. The sample includes about 50,000 clones, with roughly 57% observed a single time. The ten largest clones represent less than 35% of the sample.

The sample's time point label is to be understood as: 12 to 13 months on ibrutinib. For TCR beta library preparation, approximately 2 micrograms of genomic DNA were extracted from the cryopreserved PBMCs. Longitudinal blood samples from CLL patients receiving ibrutinib monotherapy were subjected to high-throughput TCR beta sequencing. Patients were enrolled in a phase 2 open-label single-center ibrutinib monotherapy trial. The sample here was PBMCs, taken after 12 months of ibrutinib treatment. This TCR was sampled from a human donor with chronic lymphocytic leukemia. In this chain, TRBV4-2 is recombined with TRBJ1-2, with the D segment identity uncertain. The sequenced DNA: TGTGCCAGCAGCCGGACTGAGGACCTCCCCTCCACCTTC. It specifies CASSRTEDLPSTF.